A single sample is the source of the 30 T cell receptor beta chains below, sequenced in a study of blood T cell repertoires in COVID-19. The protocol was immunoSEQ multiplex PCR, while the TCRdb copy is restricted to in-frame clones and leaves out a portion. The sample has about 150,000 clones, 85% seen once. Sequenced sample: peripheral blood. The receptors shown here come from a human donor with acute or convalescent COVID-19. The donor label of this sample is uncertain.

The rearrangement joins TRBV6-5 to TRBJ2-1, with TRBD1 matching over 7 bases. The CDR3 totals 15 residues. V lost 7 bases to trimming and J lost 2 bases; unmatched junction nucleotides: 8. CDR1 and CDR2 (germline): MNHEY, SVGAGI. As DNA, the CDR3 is TGTGCCAGCAACCCCAGGGGGACAGCCTACAATGAGCAGTTCTTC. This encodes CASNPRGTAYNEQFF.

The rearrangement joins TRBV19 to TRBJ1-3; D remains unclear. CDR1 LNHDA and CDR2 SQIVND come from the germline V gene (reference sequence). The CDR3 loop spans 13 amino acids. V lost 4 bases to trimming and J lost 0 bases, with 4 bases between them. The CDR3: CASSTGSGNTIYF. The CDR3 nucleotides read TGTGCCAGTAGTACGGGCTCTGGAAACACCATATATTTT.

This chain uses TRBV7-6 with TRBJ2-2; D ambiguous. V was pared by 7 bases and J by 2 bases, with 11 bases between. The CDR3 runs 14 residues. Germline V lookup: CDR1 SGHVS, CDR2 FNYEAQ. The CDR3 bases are TGTGCCAGCACCTCGACAACCAACACCGGGGAGCTGTTTTTT. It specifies CASTSTTNTGELFF. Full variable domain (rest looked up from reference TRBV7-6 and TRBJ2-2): GAGVSQSPRYKVTKRGQDVALRCDPISGHVSLYWYRQALGQGPEFLTYFNYEAQQDKSGLPNDRFSAERPEGSISTLTIQRTEQRDSAMYRCASTSTTNTGELFFGEGSRLTVL.

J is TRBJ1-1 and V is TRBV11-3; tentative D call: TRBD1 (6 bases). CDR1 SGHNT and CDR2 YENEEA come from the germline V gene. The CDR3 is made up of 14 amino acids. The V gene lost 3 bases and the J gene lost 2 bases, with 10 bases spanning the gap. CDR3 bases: TGTGCCAGCAGCTTGCAGGGGACCAACACTGAAGCTTTCTTT. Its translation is CASSLQGTNTEAFF.

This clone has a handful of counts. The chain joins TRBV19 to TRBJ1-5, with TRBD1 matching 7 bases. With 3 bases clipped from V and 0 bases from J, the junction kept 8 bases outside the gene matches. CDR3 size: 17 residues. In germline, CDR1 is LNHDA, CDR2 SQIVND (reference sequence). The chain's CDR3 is CASSIRGRGDSNQPQHF. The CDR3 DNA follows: TGTGCCAGTAGTATTCGGGGCAGGGGGGATAGCAATCAGCCCCAGCATTTT.

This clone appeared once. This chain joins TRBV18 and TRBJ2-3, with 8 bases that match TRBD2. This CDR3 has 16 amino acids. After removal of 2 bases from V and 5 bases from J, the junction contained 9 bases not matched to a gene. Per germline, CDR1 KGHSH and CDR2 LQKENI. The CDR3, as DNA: TGTGCCAGCTCACCAGAGGGAGCGGGAGTAGGAGATACGCAGTATTTT. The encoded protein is CASSPEGAGVGDTQYF.

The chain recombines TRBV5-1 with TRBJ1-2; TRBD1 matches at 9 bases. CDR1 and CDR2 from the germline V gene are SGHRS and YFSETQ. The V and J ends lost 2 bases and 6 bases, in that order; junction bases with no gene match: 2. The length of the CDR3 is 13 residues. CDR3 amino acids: CASSFDRGNGYTF. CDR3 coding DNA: TGCGCCAGCAGCTTCGACAGGGGGAATGGCTACACCTTC.

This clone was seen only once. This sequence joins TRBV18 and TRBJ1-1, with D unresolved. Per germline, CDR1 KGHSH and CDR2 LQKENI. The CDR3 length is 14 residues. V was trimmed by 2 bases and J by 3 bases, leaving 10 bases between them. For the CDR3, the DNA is TGTGCCAGCTCACCAGGGCAGTCGGACACTGAAGCTTTCTTT. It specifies CASSPGQSDTEAFF.

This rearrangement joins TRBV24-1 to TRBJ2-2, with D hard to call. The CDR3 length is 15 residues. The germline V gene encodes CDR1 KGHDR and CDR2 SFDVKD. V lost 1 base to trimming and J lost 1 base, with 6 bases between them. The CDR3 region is CATSDLPGNTGELFF. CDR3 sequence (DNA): TGTGCCACCAGTGATTTACCGGGGAACACCGGGGAGCTGTTTTTT.

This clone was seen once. CDR3 sequence reads: CASSYFLLLTNEKLFF. In nucleotides, the CDR3 is TGCGCCAGCAGCTATTTCCTTCTATTAACTAATGAAAAACTGTTTTTT. J is TRBJ1-4 and V is TRBV5-1, with D uncertain. The V end was cut by 3 bases, the J end by 1 base, with 13 bases between. CDR1 is SGHRS, CDR2 YFSETQ, per germline. The CDR3 is 16 amino acids.

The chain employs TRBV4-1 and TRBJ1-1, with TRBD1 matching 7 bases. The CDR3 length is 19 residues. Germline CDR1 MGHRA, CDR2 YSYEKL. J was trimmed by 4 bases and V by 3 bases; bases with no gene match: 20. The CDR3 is CASSQGRQGLTTLGTEAFF. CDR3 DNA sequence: TGCGCCAGCAGCCAGGGGCGACAGGGTTTAACTACTTTGGGCACTGAAGCTTTCTTT.

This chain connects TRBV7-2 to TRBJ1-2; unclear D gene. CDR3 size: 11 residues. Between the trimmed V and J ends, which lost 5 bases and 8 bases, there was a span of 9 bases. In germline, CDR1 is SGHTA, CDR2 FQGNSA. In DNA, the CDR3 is TGTGCCAGCAGCCTCAGCGGGGGCTACACCTTC. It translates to CASSLSGGYTF. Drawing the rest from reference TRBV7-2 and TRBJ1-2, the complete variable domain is GAGVSQSPSNKVTEKGKDVELRCDPISGHTALYWYRQSLGQGLEFLIYFQGNSAPDKSGLPSDRFSAERTGGSVSTLTIQRTQQEDSAVYLCASSLSGGYTFGSGTRLTVV.

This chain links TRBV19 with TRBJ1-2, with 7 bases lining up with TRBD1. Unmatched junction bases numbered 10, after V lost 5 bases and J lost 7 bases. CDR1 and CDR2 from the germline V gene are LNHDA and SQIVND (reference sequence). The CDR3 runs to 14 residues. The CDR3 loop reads CASSPRGQGGGYTF. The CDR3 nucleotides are TGTGCCAGTAGTCCCCGAGGGCAGGGGGGTGGCTACACCTTC.

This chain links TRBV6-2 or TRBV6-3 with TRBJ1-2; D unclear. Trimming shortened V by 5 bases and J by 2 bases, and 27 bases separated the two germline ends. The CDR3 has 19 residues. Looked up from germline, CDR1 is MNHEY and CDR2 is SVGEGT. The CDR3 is CASSTGFGQESPGNYGYTF. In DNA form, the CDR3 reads TGTGCCAGCAGTACGGGGTTCGGGCAGGAATCCCCTGGCAACTATGGCTACACCTTC.

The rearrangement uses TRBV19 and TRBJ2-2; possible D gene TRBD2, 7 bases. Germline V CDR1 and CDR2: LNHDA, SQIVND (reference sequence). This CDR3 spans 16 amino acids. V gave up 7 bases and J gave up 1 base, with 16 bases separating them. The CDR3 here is CASISGGARNTGELFF. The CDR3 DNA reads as TGTGCCAGTATATCTGGGGGGGCGCGGAACACCGGGGAGCTGTTTTTT. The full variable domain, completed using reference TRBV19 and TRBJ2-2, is DGGITQSPKYLFRKEGQNVTLSCEQNLNHDAMYWYRQDPGQGLRLIYYSQIVNDFQKGDIAEGYSVSREKKESFPLTVTSAQKNPTAFYLCASISGGARNTGELFFGEGSRLTVL.

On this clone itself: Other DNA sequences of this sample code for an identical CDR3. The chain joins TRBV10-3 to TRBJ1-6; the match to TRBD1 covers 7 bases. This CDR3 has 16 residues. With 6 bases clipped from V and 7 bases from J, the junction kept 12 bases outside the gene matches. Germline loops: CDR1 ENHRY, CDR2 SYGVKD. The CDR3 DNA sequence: TGTGCCATCAGCCCCAGACAGGGCCAGCGGAATTCACCCCTCCACTTT. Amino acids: CAISPRQGQRNSPLHF.

The CDR3 sequence is CASSPRNSATEQFF. The CDR3 coding sequence is TGTGCCAGCAGCCCGCGGAATAGCGCCACGGAGCAGTTCTTC. This chain joins TRBV11-3 and TRBJ2-1; tentative D call: TRBD2 (5 bases). The germline CDR1 and CDR2 sequences are SGHNT and YENEEA. The V gene lost 5 bases and the J gene lost 10 bases, with 18 bases spanning the gap. This CDR3 spans 14 amino acids.

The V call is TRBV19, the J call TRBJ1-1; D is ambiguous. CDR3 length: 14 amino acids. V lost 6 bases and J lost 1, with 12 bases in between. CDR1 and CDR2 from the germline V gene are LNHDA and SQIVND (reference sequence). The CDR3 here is CASRLRQENTEAFF. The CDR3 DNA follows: TGTGCCAGTAGATTAAGGCAGGAGAACACTGAAGCTTTCTTT.

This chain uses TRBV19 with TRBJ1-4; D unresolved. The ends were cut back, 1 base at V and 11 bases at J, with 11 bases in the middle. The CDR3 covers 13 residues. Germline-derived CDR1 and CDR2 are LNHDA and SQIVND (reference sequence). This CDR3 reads CASSIVGGDKLFF. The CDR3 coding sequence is TGTGCCAGTAGTATAGTCGGAGGCGATAAACTGTTTTTT. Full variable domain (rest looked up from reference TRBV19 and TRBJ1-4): DGGITQSPKYLFRKEGQNVTLSCEQNLNHDAMYWYRQDPGQGLRLIYYSQIVNDFQKGDIAEGYSVSREKKESFPLTVTSAQKNPTAFYLCASSIVGGDKLFFGSGTQLSVL.

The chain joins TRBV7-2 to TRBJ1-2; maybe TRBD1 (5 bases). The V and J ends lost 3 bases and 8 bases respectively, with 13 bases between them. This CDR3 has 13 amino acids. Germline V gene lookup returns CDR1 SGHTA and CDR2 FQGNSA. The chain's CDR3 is CASSLQQAGGYTF. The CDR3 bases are TGTGCCAGCAGCTTGCAACAGGCGGGGGGCTACACCTTC.

The CDR3 nucleotides are TGCGCCAGCAGCTTAGCGGGGGGCTCACCCTACGAGCAGTACTTC. It yields the protein CASSLAGGSPYEQYF. The V gene is TRBV5-1, the J gene TRBJ2-7, with TRBD2 matching 9 bases. Germline V gives CDR1 SGHRS, CDR2 YFSETQ. V dropped 2 bases and J dropped 2; count of bases not matched to a gene: 5. The CDR3 length is 15 residues.

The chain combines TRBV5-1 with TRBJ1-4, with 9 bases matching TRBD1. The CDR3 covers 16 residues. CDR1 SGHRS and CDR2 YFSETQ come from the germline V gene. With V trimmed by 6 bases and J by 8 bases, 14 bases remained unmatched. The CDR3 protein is CASTSQIGTGNEKLFF. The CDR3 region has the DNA TGCGCCAGCACCTCCCAAATAGGGACAGGGAACGAAAAACTGTTTTTT.

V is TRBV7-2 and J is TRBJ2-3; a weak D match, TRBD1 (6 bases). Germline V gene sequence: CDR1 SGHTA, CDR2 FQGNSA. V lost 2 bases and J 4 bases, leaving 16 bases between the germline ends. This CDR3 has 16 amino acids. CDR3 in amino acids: CASSLFQGIAPDTQYF. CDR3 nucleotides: TGTGCCAGCAGCTTATTCCAGGGGATAGCTCCAGATACGCAGTATTTT.

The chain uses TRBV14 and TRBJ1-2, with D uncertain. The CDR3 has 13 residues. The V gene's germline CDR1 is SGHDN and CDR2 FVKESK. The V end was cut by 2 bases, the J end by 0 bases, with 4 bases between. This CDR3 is CASSQSPNYGYTF. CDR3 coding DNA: TGTGCCAGCAGCCAATCTCCTAACTATGGCTACACCTTC.

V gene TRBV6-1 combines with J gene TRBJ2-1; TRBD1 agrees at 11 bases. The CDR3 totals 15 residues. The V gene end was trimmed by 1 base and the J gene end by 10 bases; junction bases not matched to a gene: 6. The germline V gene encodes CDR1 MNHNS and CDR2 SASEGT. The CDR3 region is CASSEGRTGGWEQFF. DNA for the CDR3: TGTGCCAGCAGTGAAGGGAGGACAGGGGGCTGGGAGCAGTTCTTC.

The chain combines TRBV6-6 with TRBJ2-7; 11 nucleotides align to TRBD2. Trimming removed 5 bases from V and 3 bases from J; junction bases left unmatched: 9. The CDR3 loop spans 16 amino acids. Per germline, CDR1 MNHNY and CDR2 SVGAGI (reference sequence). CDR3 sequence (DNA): TGTGCCAGCAGTACACGGGGGACTAGCGGTGGCTACGAGCAGTACTTC. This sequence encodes CASSTRGTSGGYEQYF.

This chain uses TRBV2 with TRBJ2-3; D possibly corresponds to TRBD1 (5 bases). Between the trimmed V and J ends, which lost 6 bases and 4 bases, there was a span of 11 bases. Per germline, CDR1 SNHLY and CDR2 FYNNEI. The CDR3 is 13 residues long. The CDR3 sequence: CASRVRRADTQYF. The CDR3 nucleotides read TGTGCCAGCAGGGTACGCAGGGCAGATACGCAGTATTTT.

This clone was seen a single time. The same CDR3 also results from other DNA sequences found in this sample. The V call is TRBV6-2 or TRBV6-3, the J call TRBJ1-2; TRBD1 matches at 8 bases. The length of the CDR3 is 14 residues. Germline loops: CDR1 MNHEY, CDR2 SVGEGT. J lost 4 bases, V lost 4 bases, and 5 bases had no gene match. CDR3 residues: CASSSTGAGYGYTF. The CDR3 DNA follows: TGTGCCAGCAGTTCGACAGGGGCGGGCTATGGCTACACCTTC.

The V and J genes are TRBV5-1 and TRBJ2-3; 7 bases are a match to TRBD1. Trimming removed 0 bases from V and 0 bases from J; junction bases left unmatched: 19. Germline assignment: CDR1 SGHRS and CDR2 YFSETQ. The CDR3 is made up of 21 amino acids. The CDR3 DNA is TGCGCCAGCAGCTTGGTTGACCCGACAGGGCAACCTCTGACTAGCACAGATACGCAGTATTTT. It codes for CASSLVDPTGQPLTSTDTQYF. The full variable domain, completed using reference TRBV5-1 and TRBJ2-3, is KAGVTQTPRYLIKTRGQQVTLSCSPISGHRSVSWYQQTPGQGLQFLFEYFSETQRNKGNFPGRFSGRQFSNSRSEMNVSTLELGDSALYLCASSLVDPTGQPLTSTDTQYFGPGTRLTVL.

The CDR3 DNA sequence: TGTGCCATCAGTGAGACTACTAGCGGGAGTGGTACGCAGTATTTT. As protein: CAISETTSGSGTQYF. The J gene is TRBJ2-3, the V gene TRBV10-3, with 11 bases identical to TRBD2. Germline V gene lookup returns CDR1 ENHRY and CDR2 SYGVKD. V lost 2 bases and J lost 8; bases outside the gene matches: 6. CDR3 length equals 15 residues.